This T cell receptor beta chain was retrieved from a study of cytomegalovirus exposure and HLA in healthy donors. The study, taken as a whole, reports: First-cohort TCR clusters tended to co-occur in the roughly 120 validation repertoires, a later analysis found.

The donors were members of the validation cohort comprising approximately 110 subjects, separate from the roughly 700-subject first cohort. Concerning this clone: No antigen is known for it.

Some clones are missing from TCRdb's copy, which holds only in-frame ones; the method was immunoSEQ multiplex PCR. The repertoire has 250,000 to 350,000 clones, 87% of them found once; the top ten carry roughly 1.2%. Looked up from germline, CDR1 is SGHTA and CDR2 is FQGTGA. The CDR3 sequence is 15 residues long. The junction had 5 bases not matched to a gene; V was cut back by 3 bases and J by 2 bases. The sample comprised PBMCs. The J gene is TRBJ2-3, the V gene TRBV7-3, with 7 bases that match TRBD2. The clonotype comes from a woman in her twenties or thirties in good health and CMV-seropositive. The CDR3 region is CASSFSGLNTDTQYF. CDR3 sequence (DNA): TGTGCCAGCAGCTTTTCGGGACTAAACACAGATACGCAGTATTTT. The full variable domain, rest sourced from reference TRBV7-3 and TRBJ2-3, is GAGVSQTPSNKVTEKGKYVELRCDPISGHTALYWYRQSLGQGPEFLIYFQGTGAADDSGLPNDRFFAVRPEGSVSTLKIQRTERGDSAVYLCASSFSGLNTDTQYFGPGTRLTVL.